The clone carrying this T cell receptor beta chain occurred many times. None of the included patients had other autoimmune diseases, uncontrolled infections, pregnancy or lactation, as these led to exclusion. TCR beta CDR3 regions were amplified from RNA transcripts. An initial RT-PCR round employing HTBI primers preceded a second-round multiplex PCR. In TCRdb, the multiplex PCR reads were re-called with MiXCR into one record per CDR3 protein. The table has approximately 460,000 distinct CDR3 sequences, around 15% seen once; the top ten hold around 9.8%. J gave up 2 bases and V 0 bases, and 13 bases lay outside the gene matches. CDR3 size: 17 residues. Germline values: CDR1 DFQATT, CDR2 SNEGSKA (reference sequence). The data originate from a study of Graves' ophthalmopathy and Graves' hyperthyroidism.

The gene calls are TRBV20-1 and TRBJ2-7; 7 bases fit TRBD2. The sequence derives from a woman in her 30s with Graves' ophthalmopathy. The sequenced sample was blood. Here the CDR3 DNA reads TGCAGTGCTAGAGATTGGAGGGACTACATAAAGGCCTACGAGCAGTACTTC. Translating it yields CSARDWRDYIKAYEQYF.